This passage covers 21 T cell receptor beta chains from one sample sequenced in a study of blood T cell repertoires in COVID-19. The protocol was immunoSEQ multiplex PCR, while the TCRdb copy is restricted to in-frame clones and leaves out a portion. The top ten clones hold approximately 3.8% of a sample with about 270,000 clones, about 88% of them seen once. The sample consisted of peripheral blood. The receptors shown here come from a man aged 60-69 years who had recovered from COVID-19.

CDR3 protein: CASSLIRQGFYEQYF. The CDR3 region has the DNA TGTGCCAGCAGCTTGATAAGACAGGGATTCTACGAGCAGTACTTC. The chain is built from TRBV5-6 and TRBJ2-7; TRBD1 matches at 7 bases. This CDR3 has 15 amino acids. V was clipped by 1 base and J by 3 bases; unmatched bases: 7. Germline V gene data show CDR1 as SGHDT and CDR2 as YYEEEE.

The chain carries TRBV19 and TRBJ2-2, with D uncertain. Trimming removed 3 bases from V and 6 bases from J, with 8 bases in between. The CDR3 contains 13 residues. Germline CDR1 and CDR2: LNHDA and SQIVND (reference sequence). As DNA, the CDR3 is TGTGCCAGTAGTATTAAGAAGCCCGGGGAGCTGTTTTTT. It translates to CASSIKKPGELFF.

This rearrangement joins TRBV5-4 to TRBJ2-5, with D unresolved. Germline V gives CDR1 SGHNT, CDR2 YYREEE (reference sequence). The CDR3 contains 11 residues. Trimming removed 3 bases at V and 5 bases at J, with 5 bases between. CDR3: CASSSSETQYF. DNA for the CDR3: TGTGCCAGCAGCTCTTCGGAGACCCAGTACTTC.

The chain joins TRBV27 to TRBJ2-7; 8 nucleotides match TRBD1. Germline trimming cut 5 bases from V and 7 bases from J; bases unmatched to any gene: 19. The CDR3 sequence is 17 residues long. CDR1 is MNHEY, CDR2 SMNVEV, per germline (reference sequence). The CDR3 loop reads CASSQFPGDRSVVEQYF. The CDR3 DNA sequence: TGTGCCAGCAGTCAGTTTCCTGGGGACAGGTCTGTTGTGGAGCAGTACTTC.

The gene calls are TRBV21-1 and TRBJ2-7; the table's D gene call, TRBD1, was not cross checked with the DNA. TRBV21-1 is labeled a pseudogene. The CDR3 has 16 amino acids. For the CDR3, the DNA is TGTGCCAGCAGCAAAGGACAGGGGGCCAGCAGACTCGAGCAGTACTTC. The encoded protein is CASSKGQGASRLEQYF.

The chain employs TRBV24-1 and TRBJ1-2; 11 bases line up with TRBD1. The CDR3 has 15 amino acids. The J segment lost 2 bases and the V segment lost 3 bases, leaving 1 base of the junction unmatched. In germline, CDR1 is KGHDR, CDR2 SFDVKD. The CDR3 DNA sequence: TGTGCCACCAGTGATCGGACAGGGGGCAACTATGGCTACACCTTC. The encoded protein is CATSDRTGGNYGYTF.

The chain couples TRBV9 to TRBJ2-7, with 7 bases fitting TRBD2. This CDR3 is built from 14 residues. The junction had 4 bases not matched to a gene; V was cut back by 4 bases and J by 0 bases. Germline CDR1 and CDR2: SGDLS and YYNGEE. The CDR3 nucleotides are TGTGCCAGCAGCCCCAGCGGGGCCTCCTACGAGCAGTACTTC. Protein product: CASSPSGASYEQYF.

The CDR3 DNA sequence: TGTGCCAGCAGTCAAAGGGGGCTTGACACTGAAGCTTTCTTT. Its translation: CASSQRGLDTEAFF. V and J are TRBV11-3 and TRBJ1-1, with 7 bases identical to TRBD1. Germline lookup yields CDR1 SGHNT and CDR2 YENEEA. With 6 bases clipped from V and 3 bases from J, the junction kept 7 bases outside the gene matches. This CDR3 comprises 14 residues.

This clone has only one observation. V and J are TRBV21-1 and TRBJ1-2; the DNA was not compared with TRBD1, the D call given in the table. TRBV21-1 is a recognized pseudogene. The CDR3 is 13 amino acids. The CDR3 nucleotides are TGTGCCAGCAGCAGACAGGGAGTCTATGGCTACACCTTC. Translated, it gives CASSRQGVYGYTF.

The chain recombines TRBV4-1 with TRBJ1-2; 10 bases align to TRBD1. Per germline, CDR1 MGHRA and CDR2 YSYEKL. The CDR3 runs to 16 residues. J gave up 4 bases and V 0 bases, and 5 bases lay outside the gene matches. The CDR3 protein is CASSQEGQGISYGYTF. The CDR3 nucleotides are TGCGCCAGCAGCCAAGAGGGACAGGGGATATCCTATGGCTACACCTTC.

As regards this clone: Additional DNA sequences in this sample encode the identical CDR3. V and J are TRBV9 and TRBJ2-3, with TRBD2 identical over 13 bases. CDR1 SGDLS and CDR2 YYNGEE come from the germline V gene. V dropped 0 bases and J dropped 6; count of bases not matched to a gene: 1. This CDR3 has 15 amino acids. CDR3: CASSVEGLAGDTQYF. In DNA form, the CDR3 reads TGTGCCAGCAGCGTAGAGGGACTAGCGGGGGATACGCAGTATTTT.

The sample holds one count of this clone. The V gene is TRBV15, the J gene TRBJ2-1; D is perhaps TRBD2 (7 bases). The CDR3 is 16 amino acids. Per the germline V gene, CDR1 is LNHNV and CDR2 is YYDKDF (reference sequence). V lost 3 bases and J 5 bases, leaving 17 bases between the germline ends. CDR3 nucleotide sequence: TGTGCCACCAGCAGGGGAGGGGGAAGCGGCGACAATGAGCAGTTCTTC. This codes for CATSRGGGSGDNEQFF.

The chain joins TRBV5-1 to TRBJ1-2, with 7 bases aligning to TRBD1. Trimming removed 0 bases from V and 8 bases from J; junction bases left unmatched: 10. Germline CDR1 is SGHRS and CDR2 is YFSETQ. The CDR3 totals 15 residues. CDR3 sequence: CASSLEGTALGGYTF. The CDR3 DNA reads as TGCGCCAGCAGCTTGGAAGGGACAGCCCTGGGGGGCTACACCTTC.

The chain is built from TRBV7-6 and TRBJ2-2; a possible D gene is TRBD1 (6 bases). CDR3 length equals 15 residues. Germline CDR1 and CDR2: SGHVS and FNYEAQ. With 6 bases removed from V and 0 bases from J, the gap between germline ends came to 11 bases. CDR3 nucleotides: TGTGCCAGCAGGGGAAGGGGGACGAACACCGGGGAGCTGTTTTTT. It encodes CASRGRGTNTGELFF.

The V gene is TRBV3-1 (or the pseudogene TRBV3-2), the J gene TRBJ2-2; D not certain. Germline V CDR1 and CDR2: LGHDT, YNNKEL (reference sequence). V was trimmed by 3 bases and J by 4 bases, leaving 9 bases between them. CDR3 length: 14 residues. The CDR3 region is CASSHNLATGELFF. The CDR3 nucleotides read TGTGCCAGCAGCCATAACTTAGCCACCGGGGAGCTGTTTTTT.

The V gene is TRBV7-9, the J gene TRBJ1-5; a possible D gene is TRBD1 (5 bases). CDR3 length: 14 amino acids. Between the trimmed V and J ends, which lost 5 bases and 4 bases, there was a span of 12 bases. CDR1 SEHNR and CDR2 FQNEAQ come from the germline V gene (reference sequence). The CDR3 nucleotides are TGTGCCAGCAGCCACCAGGGTGAAAATCAGCCCCAGCATTTT. Its protein product is CASSHQGENQPQHF.

The J gene is TRBJ1-1, the V gene TRBV4-1; D unresolved. Germline CDR1 and CDR2: MGHRA and YSYEKL. The CDR3 has 13 amino acids. V was shortened by 0 bases and J by 10 bases, with 12 bases between the two germline ends. In DNA form, the CDR3 reads TGCGCCAGCAGCCAAGAATCCAGGCGCCGAGCTTTCTTT. Translated, it gives CASSQESRRRAFF.

The chain has TRBV6-2 or TRBV6-3 and TRBJ2-5; a weak D match, TRBD2 (5 bases). Per germline, CDR1 MNHEY and CDR2 SVGEGT. The CDR3 is made up of 15 amino acids. V lost 2 bases and J lost 5, with 15 bases in between. The CDR3 is CASSYEGRRVETQYF. The CDR3 region has the DNA TGTGCCAGCAGTTACGAAGGAAGGCGGGTGGAGACCCAGTACTTC.

The chain is built from TRBV7-3 and TRBJ2-5, with 8 bases aligning to TRBD2. The CDR3 contains 15 residues. The V segment lost 5 bases and the J segment 5 bases; nucleotides outside the gene matches: 10. CDR1 and CDR2 from the germline V gene are SGHTA and FQGTGA. The CDR3 sequence is CASSRGSGGGETQYF. The CDR3 nucleotides read TGTGCCAGCAGCCGGGGGAGCGGGGGTGGCGAGACCCAGTACTTC.

The chain employs TRBV25-1 and TRBJ2-1; D is perhaps TRBD2 (5 bases). The CDR3 is 16 amino acids. V was cut by 2 bases and J by 13 bases, with 24 bases left in between. CDR1 is MGHDK and CDR2 is SYGVNS in the germline V gene. CDR3 sequence: CASSEVGAAGPRSQFF. The CDR3 coding sequence is TGTGCCAGCAGTGAAGTAGGCGCGGCGGGTCCCCGGAGTCAGTTCTTC.

The chain uses TRBV3-1 (or the pseudogene TRBV3-2) and TRBJ2-7; 9 bases line up with TRBD1. CDR3 length equals 16 residues. V lost 0 bases and J lost 3; bases outside the gene matches: 6. The germline V gene encodes CDR1 LGHDT and CDR2 YNNKEL (reference sequence). The CDR3 coding sequence is TGTGCCAGCAGCCAAGAGAGGGACAGGGTTGACTACGAGCAGTACTTC. Translation gives CASSQERDRVDYEQYF.